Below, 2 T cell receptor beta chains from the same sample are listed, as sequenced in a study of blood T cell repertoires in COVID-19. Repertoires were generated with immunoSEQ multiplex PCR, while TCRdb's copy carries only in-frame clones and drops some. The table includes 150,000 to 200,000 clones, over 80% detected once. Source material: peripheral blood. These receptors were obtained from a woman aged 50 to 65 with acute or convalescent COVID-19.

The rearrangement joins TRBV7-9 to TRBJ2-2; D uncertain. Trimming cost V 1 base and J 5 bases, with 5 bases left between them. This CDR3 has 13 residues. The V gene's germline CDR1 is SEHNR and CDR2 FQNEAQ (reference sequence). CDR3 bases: TGTGCCAGCAGCTTAGTAGAGACCGGGGAGCTGTTTTTT. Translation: CASSLVETGELFF.

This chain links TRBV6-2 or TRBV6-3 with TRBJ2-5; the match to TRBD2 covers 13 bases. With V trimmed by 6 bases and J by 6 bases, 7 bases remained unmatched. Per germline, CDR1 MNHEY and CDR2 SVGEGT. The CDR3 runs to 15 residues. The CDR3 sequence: CASSRTSGGAQTQYF. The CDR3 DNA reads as TGTGCCAGCAGCCGAACTAGCGGGGGGGCCCAGACCCAGTACTTC.